The source of this T cell receptor (beta chain) is a study of blood T cell repertoires in COVID-19. Authors' data handling: Estimation of nucleated cell counts relied on the amplification of reference gene primers. Produced via immunoSEQ multiplex PCR; TCRdb's table is partial and in-frame only. That table gives V, J and clone size, and the DNA gave D and trimming. This table has 110,000 to 150,000 clones, 65% to 85% appearing once. This receptor was identified in a woman aged 45-65 years with acute or convalescent COVID-19. The sample was peripheral blood.

The CDR3 reads CASSYGTGGYGSPLHF. The CDR3 DNA reads as TGTGCCAGCAGTTACGGGACAGGGGGCTACGGTTCACCCCTCCACTTT. The rearrangement uses TRBV6-5 and TRBJ1-6; 12 positions match TRBD1. Trimming removed 2 bases from V and 9 bases from J; junction bases left unmatched: 5. CDR3 size: 16 residues. Per the germline V gene, CDR1 is MNHEY and CDR2 is SVGAGI.